Listed below are T cell receptor beta chains from one sample, sequenced in a study of PD-1 blockade in classical Hodgkin lymphoma. Sequencing used immunoSEQ multiplex PCR; TCRdb keeps in-frame clones, though not all of them. The data show some 41,000 clones, with 70% to 90% seen just once and roughly 7.7% held by the top ten. Sequenced here: peripheral blood mononuclear cells (PBMCs), sampled before the second cycle of nivolumab. The receptors were gathered from a human donor with classical Hodgkin lymphoma. Both conserved end residues are part of each CDR3. Each record gives: J gene, V gene, clone size, D gene, CDR3 DNA, CDR3 protein. The D gene is left open where the match is weak. Clone size is stated in some rows and not others, as once, few, many or a class when expanded.

J: TRBJ2-7
V: TRBV7-6
size: NA
D: TRBD2
DNA: TGTGCCAGCAGCAAAACTAGCGGGATCTACGAGCAGTACTTC
CDR3: CASSKTSGIYEQYF

J: TRBJ2-5
V: TRBV5-6
size: NA
D: TRBD1
DNA: TGTGCCAGCAGCTTGGCCACAGGGGGAGAAGAGACCCAGTACTTC
CDR3: CASSLATGGEETQYF

J: TRBJ1-5
V: TRBV5-8
size: few
D: NA
DNA: TGTGCCAGCAGCTTGGAGAGGGGGAAGAATCAGCCCCAGCATTTT
CDR3: CASSLERGKNQPQHF

J: TRBJ1-3
V: TRBV7-9
size: NA
D: NA
DNA: TGTGCCAGCAGCCCGAAGGGTACCGGCGGAAACACCATATATTTT
CDR3: CASSPKGTGGNTIYF

J: TRBJ2-7
V: TRBV6-5
size: NA
D: TRBD1
DNA: TGTGCCAGCAGTGGGGGCGGGACAGGGTCCTACGAGCAGTACTTC
CDR3: CASSGGGTGSYEQYF

J: TRBJ2-7
V: TRBV7-9
size: NA
D: NA
DNA: TGTGCCAGCAGCCCAGCCTACGAGCAGTACTTC
CDR3: CASSPAYEQYF

J: TRBJ1-2
V: TRBV7-9
size: NA
D: NA
DNA: TGTGCCAGCAGCAACATCGGGAGCGGCTATGGCTACACCTTC
CDR3: CASSNIGSGYGYTF

J: TRBJ2-7
V: TRBV27
size: NA
D: TRBD2
DNA: TGTGCCAGTCGACCCTTGACTAGCTCCGCCTACGAGCAGTACTTC
CDR3: CASRPLTSSAYEQYF

J: TRBJ2-3
V: TRBV7-8
size: NA
D: NA
DNA: TGTGCCAGCAGCCAAAGGGGATCCGGGACAGATACGCAGTATTTT
CDR3: CASSQRGSGTDTQYF

J: TRBJ2-3
V: TRBV30
size: NA
D: NA
DNA: TGTGCCTGGGTCGGCACAGATACGCAGTATTTT
CDR3: CAWVGTDTQYF

J: TRBJ1-2
V: TRBV2
size: NA
D: TRBD1
DNA: TGTGCCAGCAGTGATTATGGGACAGGGCTTGGCTACACCTTC
CDR3: CASSDYGTGLGYTF

J: TRBJ2-7
V: TRBV9
size: NA
D: NA
DNA: TGTGCCAGCAGCAGAGGAGGCCCGTCCTACGAGCAGTACTTC
CDR3: CASSRGGPSYEQYF

J: TRBJ2-3
V: TRBV16
size: NA
D: NA
DNA: TGTGCCAGCAGCCCTCGGCAGGGCTCCTCTAATACGCAGTATTTT
CDR3: CASSPRQGSSNTQYF

J: TRBJ2-1
V: TRBV10-1
size: NA
D: TRBD2
DNA: TGCGCCAGCAACTCGGGACTAAGGATTGATGAGCAGTTCTTC
CDR3: CASNSGLRIDEQFF

J: TRBJ2-5
V: TRBV4-1
size: once
D: NA
DNA: TGCGCCAGCAGCCCGACCCCGGGACAAAGAACGTTACAAGAGACCCAGTACTTC
CDR3: CASSPTPGQRTLQETQYF

J: TRBJ2-5
V: TRBV18
size: NA
D: NA
DNA: TGTGCCAGCTCGCTCGAGACCCAGTACTTC
CDR3: CASSLETQYF

J: TRBJ1-2
V: TRBV6-5
size: NA
D: NA
DNA: TGTGCCAGCAGCATGGGGAATGGCTACACCTTC
CDR3: CASSMGNGYTF

J: TRBJ1-1
V: TRBV2
size: NA
D: NA
DNA: TGTGCCAGCAGTTCCTCCTCCGGGCCAAGGGTCTTT
CDR3: CASSSSSGPRVF

J: TRBJ2-3
V: TRBV6-4
size: NA
D: TRBD2
DNA: TGTGCCAGCAGTGACTCGATGGCGGGGGCAGATACGCAGTATTTT
CDR3: CASSDSMAGADTQYF

J: TRBJ2-7
V: TRBV7-6
size: NA
D: TRBD2
DNA: TGTGCCAGCAGCTTCGGCGGGAGTGGCCACGAGCAGTACTTC
CDR3: CASSFGGSGHEQYF

J: TRBJ2-4
V: TRBV10-1
size: NA
D: NA
DNA: TGCGCCATCAGGGTTCGGAAAAACATTCAGTACTTC
CDR3: CAIRVRKNIQYF

J: TRBJ2-5
V: TRBV5-4
size: NA
D: NA
DNA: TGTGCCAGCAGCTTGGAGGCCCAGGGTGGAGAGACCCAGTACTTC
CDR3: CASSLEAQGGETQYF

J: TRBJ1-5
V: TRBV6-6
size: NA
D: NA
DNA: TGTGCCAGCAGTTACTCAGGTCAGCCCCAGCATTTT
CDR3: CASSYSGQPQHF